These T cell receptor beta chains were read from a single sample in a study of cytomegalovirus exposure and HLA in healthy donors. The method was immunoSEQ multiplex PCR; TCRdb's version includes in-frame clones alone and lacks a portion of them. The sample lists over 85,000 clones, 73% seen once, with over 3% in the top ten. Sequencing was performed on PBMCs. Every receptor here comes from a man aged 35 to 55 in good health and CMV-seronegative. The CDR3 runs from the conserved cysteine through the conserved F or W. D genes are given only for firm matches. Part of the rows lack a size; the others show once, few, many or a class for expanded clones.

TRBJ2-5 | . | TRBV12-1 | . | TGTGCCAGCAGCTTGGACAGGGGCCTCGAGACCCAGTACTTC | CASSLDRGLETQYF
TRBJ1-2 | . | TRBV25-1 | . | TGTGCCAGCAGTGTCGCTGCGGTGGGCTACACCTTC | CASSVAAVGYTF
TRBJ1-2 | . | TRBV27 | TRBD1 | TGTGCCAGCAGGGCAGGGGGAGGCTACACCTTC | CASRAGGGYTF
TRBJ1-6 | . | TRBV6-4 | . | TGTGCCACCTTGGGAGGGGCTAATTCACCCCTCCACTTT | CATLGGANSPLHF
TRBJ2-1 | . | TRBV2 | TRBD2 | TGTGCCAGCACCTCGGGACTAGCGGGGAGGGATGAGCAGTTCTTC | CASTSGLAGRDEQFF
TRBJ2-7 | many | TRBV21-1 | . | TGTGCCAGCAGCCTACCAAAGGGAGGGCCCTACGAGCAGTACTTC | CASSLPKGGPYEQYF
TRBJ1-1 | few | TRBV19 | TRBD1 | TGTGCCAGTAGACGACAGGGGGCGAACACTGAAGCTTTCTTT | CASRRQGANTEAFF
TRBJ2-4 | once | TRBV4-3 | . | TGCGCCAGCAGCCCGCGGGTCCAAAACATTCAGTACTTC | CASSPRVQNIQYF
TRBJ1-1 | . | TRBV2 | . | TGTGCCAGCAGTGAAACCCTCTCCACAGAGAACACTGAAGCTTTCTTT | CASSETLSTENTEAFF
TRBJ2-5 | . | TRBV30 | . | TGTGCCTGGAGTCCCCCTCACAGGGACCAAGAGACCCAGTACTTC | CAWSPPHRDQETQYF
TRBJ1-1 | . | TRBV18 | . | TGTGCCAGCTCACTGCAGGGAATGAACACTGAAGCTTTCTTT | CASSLQGMNTEAFF
TRBJ2-7 | . | TRBV19 | . | TGTGCCAGCGTAGTATACGAGCAGTACTTC | CASVVYEQYF
TRBJ2-7 | . | TRBV7-9 | . | TGTGCCAGCAGCACAGGAAGGGCCTACGAGCAGTACTTC | CASSTGRAYEQYF
TRBJ2-7 | . | TRBV5-7 | . | TGTGCCAGCAGCCCCGATCCACTGGACTTCCACGAGCAGTACTTC | CASSPDPLDFHEQYF
TRBJ2-7 | . | TRBV5-1 | . | TGCGCCAGCAGCCTGCCACAGGGTGGCAGGAGCTACGAGCAGTACTTC | CASSLPQGGRSYEQYF
TRBJ2-3 | once | TRBV4-2 | TRBD1 | TGTGCCAGCAGCCGACAGGGGTCTACAGATACGCAGTATTTT | CASSRQGSTDTQYF
TRBJ1-4 | . | TRBV2 | TRBD1 | TGTGCCAGCATCCGCGGGACAGGGCATTTCAATGAAAAACTGTTTTTT | CASIRGTGHFNEKLFF
TRBJ1-1 | . | TRBV19 | . | TGTGCCAGTAGTTTCCGACAGATGAACACTGAAGCTTTCTTT | CASSFRQMNTEAFF
TRBJ2-3 | . | TRBV28 | TRBD2 | TGTGCCAGCAGTTTCGTCCTAGCGGGGGGCACAGATACGCAGTATTTT | CASSFVLAGGTDTQYF
TRBJ2-7 | . | TRBV7-9 | TRBD1 | TGTGCCAGCAGCTTAGGTGTAACAGGGGGGGAGCAGTACTTC | CASSLGVTGGEQYF
TRBJ2-1 | few | TRBV5-1 | . | TGCGCCAGCACCTTAGTCCCCAGCTCCTACAATGAGCAGTTCTTC | CASTLVPSSYNEQFF
TRBJ2-5 | . | TRBV7-2 | TRBD1 | TGTGCCAGCACCACAGGGGGCGATAGTAGAGAGACCCAGTACTTC | CASTTGGDSRETQYF
TRBJ2-3 | few | TRBV2 | . | TGTGCCAGCAGTGAAGAGCCAGATACGCAGTATTTT | CASSEEPDTQYF
TRBJ2-2 | few | TRBV28 | TRBD2 | TGTGCCAGCAGTTTAGTTACTAGCGAGGGCGGGGAGCTGTTTTTT | CASSLVTSEGGELFF